This T cell receptor (beta chain) was captured in a study of beta chain features in type 1 diabetes. What was sequenced were expressed TCRB transcripts, since all of the isolated RNA had been reverse transcribed. Produced via immunoSEQ multiplex PCR; TCRdb's table is partial and in-frame only. In the table there are about 410,000 clones, about 15% of which are singletons. CDR1 and CDR2 (germline): LGHNA, YNFKEQ. The CDR3 runs 17 residues. V lost 6 bases and J lost 5, with 24 bases in between. This clone was observed a few times. Its antigen is undetermined. Cells sorted by CD45RO/CCR7/CD25/CD127/CD95/CD27 comprised CD4+ naive, central memory, regulatory and stem cell-like memory cells. General study points: A closer apparent resemblance between naive, central memory and Treg TCRB repertoires was seen in patients than in healthy donors.

V is TRBV4-2 and J is TRBJ2-3; tentative D call: TRBD2 (6 bases). The sequenced sample consisted of naive CD4+ T cells from blood. The receptor's source is a man aged 25 to 45 in good health. CDR3 amino acids: CASSGRSHTGVGDTQYF. The CDR3 nucleotides read TGTGCCAGCAGTGGGAGGAGCCACACGGGAGTAGGAGATACGCAGTATTTT.